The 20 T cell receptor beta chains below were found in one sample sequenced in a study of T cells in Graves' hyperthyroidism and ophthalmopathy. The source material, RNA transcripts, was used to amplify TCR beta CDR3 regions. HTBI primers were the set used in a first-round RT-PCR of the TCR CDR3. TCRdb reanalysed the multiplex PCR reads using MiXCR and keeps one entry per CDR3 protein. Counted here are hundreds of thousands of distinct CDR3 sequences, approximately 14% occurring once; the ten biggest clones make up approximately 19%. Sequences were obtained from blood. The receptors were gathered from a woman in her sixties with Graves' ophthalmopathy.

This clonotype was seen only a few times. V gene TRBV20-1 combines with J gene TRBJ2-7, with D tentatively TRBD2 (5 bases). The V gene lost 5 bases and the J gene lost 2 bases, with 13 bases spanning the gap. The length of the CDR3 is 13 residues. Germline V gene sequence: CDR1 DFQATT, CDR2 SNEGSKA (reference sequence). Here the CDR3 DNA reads TGCAGTGCTCCGAGCGGCAGGCCCTACGAGCAGTACTTC. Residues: CSAPSGRPYEQYF.

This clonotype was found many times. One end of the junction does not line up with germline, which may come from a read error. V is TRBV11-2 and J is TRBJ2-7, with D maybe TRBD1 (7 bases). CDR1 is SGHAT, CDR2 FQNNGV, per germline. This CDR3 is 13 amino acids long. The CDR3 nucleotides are TGTGCCAACAGCCAGGAGGGGGCAGGCGAGCAGTACTTC. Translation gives CANSQEGAGEQYF.

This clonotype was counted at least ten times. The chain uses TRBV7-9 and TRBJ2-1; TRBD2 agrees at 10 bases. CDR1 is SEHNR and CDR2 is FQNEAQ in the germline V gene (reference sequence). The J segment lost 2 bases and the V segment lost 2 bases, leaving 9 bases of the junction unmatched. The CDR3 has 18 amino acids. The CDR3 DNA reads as TGTGCCAGCAGCTTAAGGCTAGCGGGAGCGTGGCCCTACAATGAGCAGTTCTTC. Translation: CASSLRLAGAWPYNEQFF.

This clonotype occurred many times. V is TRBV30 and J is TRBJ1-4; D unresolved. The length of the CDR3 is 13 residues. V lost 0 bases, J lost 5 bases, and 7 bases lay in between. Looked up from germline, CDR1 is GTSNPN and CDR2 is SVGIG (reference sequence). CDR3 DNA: TGTGCCTGGAGTGTCAGTTCCAATGAAAAACTGTTTTTT. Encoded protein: CAWSVSSNEKLFF. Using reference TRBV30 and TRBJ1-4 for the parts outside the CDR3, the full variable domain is SQTIHQWPATLVQPVGSPLSLECTVEGTSNPNLYWYRQAAGRGLQLLFYSVGIGQISSEVPQNLSASRPQDRQFILSSKKLLLSDSGFYLCAWSVSSNEKLFFGSGTQLSVL.

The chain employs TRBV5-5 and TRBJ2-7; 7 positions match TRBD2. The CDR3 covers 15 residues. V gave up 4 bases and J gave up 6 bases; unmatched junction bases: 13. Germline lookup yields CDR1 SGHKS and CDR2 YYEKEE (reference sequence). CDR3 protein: CASSERLAGAREQYF. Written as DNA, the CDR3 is TGTGCCAGCAGCGAAAGACTAGCTGGGGCTCGCGAGCAGTACTTC.

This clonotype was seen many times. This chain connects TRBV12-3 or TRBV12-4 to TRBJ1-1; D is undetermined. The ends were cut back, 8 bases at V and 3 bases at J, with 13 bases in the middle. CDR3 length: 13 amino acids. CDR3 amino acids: CASRGYRDTEAFF. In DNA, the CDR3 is TGTGCCAGCCGCGGGTATAGGGACACTGAAGCTTTCTTT.

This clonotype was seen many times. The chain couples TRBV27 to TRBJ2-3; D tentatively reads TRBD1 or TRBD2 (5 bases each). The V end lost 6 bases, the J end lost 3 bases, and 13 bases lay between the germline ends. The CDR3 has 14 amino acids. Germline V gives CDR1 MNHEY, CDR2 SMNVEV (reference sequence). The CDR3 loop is CASRHRRVTDTQYF. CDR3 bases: TGTGCCAGCAGGCACAGGCGGGTGACAGATACGCAGTATTTT.

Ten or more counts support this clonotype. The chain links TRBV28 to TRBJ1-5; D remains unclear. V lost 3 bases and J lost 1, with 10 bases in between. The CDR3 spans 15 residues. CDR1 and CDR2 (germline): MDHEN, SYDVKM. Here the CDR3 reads CASSFPGRSNQPQHF. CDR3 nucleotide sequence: TGTGCCAGCAGTTTCCCGGGAAGGAGCAATCAGCCCCAGCATTTT.

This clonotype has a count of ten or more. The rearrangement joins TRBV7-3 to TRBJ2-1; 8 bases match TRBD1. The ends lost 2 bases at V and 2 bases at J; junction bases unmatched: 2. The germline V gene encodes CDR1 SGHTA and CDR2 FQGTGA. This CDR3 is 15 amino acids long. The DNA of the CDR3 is TGTGCCAGCAGCTTATCAGGGGGCCCCTACAATGAGCAGTTCTTC. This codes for CASSLSGGPYNEQFF.

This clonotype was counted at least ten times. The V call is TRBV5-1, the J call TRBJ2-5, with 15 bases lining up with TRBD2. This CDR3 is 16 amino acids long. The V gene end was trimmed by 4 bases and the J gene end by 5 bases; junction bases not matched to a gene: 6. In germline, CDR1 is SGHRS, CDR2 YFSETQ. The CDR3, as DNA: TGCGCCAGCAGCGCGGGACTAGCGGGAGGTGATGAGACCCAGTACTTC. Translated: CASSAGLAGGDETQYF.

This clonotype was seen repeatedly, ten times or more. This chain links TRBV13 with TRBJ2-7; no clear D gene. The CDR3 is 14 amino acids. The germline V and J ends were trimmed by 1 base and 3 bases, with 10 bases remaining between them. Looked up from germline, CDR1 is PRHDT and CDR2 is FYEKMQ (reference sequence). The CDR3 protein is CASSLARALYEQYF. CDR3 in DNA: TGTGCCAGCAGCTTAGCTCGGGCCCTCTACGAGCAGTACTTC.

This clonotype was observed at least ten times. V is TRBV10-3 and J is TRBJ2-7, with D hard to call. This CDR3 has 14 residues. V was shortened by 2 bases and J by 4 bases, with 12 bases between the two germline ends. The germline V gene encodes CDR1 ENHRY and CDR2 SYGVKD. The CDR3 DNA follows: TGTGCCATCAGTGAGCGGAGAGAAATTTACGAGCAGTACTTC. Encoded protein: CAISERREIYEQYF.

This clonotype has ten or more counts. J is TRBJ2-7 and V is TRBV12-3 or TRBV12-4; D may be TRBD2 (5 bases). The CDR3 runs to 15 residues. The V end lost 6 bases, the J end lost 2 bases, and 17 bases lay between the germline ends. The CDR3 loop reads CASRNAAGHPYEQYF. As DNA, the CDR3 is TGTGCCAGCAGGAACGCCGCGGGTCATCCCTACGAGCAGTACTTC.

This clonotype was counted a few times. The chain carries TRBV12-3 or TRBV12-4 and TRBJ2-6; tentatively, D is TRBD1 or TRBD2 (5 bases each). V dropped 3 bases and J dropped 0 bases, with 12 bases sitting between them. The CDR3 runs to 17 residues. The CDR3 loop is CASSFSVGGSGANVLTF. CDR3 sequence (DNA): TGTGCCAGCAGTTTTTCAGTTGGGGGCTCTGGGGCCAACGTCCTGACTTTC.

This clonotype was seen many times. Here the CDR3 reads CASSPPTGTGEGNEQFF. The CDR3 bases are TGCGCCAGCAGCCCCCCGACGGGCACGGGAGAAGGGAATGAGCAGTTCTTC. V and J are TRBV5-1 and TRBJ2-1; a possible D gene is TRBD2 (6 bases). The V end lost 4 bases, the J end lost 7 bases, and 24 bases lay between the germline ends. Germline CDR1 SGHRS, CDR2 YFSETQ. The CDR3 runs 17 residues.

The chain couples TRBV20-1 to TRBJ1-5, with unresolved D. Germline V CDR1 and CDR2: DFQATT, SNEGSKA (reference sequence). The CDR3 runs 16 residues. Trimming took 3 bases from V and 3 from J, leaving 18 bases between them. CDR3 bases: TGCAGTGCTAGTCACGGGAGCCAGGTTCTCAATCAGCCCCAGCATTTT. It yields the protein CSASHGSQVLNQPQHF.

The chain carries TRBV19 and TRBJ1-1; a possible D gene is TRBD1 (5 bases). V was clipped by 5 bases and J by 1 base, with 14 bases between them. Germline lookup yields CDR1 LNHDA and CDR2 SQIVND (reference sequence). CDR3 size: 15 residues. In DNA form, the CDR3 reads TGTGCCAGTAGTCCGTACCTTGGGGGGAACACTGAAGCTTTCTTT. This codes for CASSPYLGGNTEAFF.

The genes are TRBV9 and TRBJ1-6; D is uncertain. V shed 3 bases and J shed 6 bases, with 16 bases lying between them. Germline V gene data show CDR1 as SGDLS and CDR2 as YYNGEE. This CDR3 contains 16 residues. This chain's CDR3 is CASSEDVDGINSPLHF. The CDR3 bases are TGTGCCAGCAGCGAGGACGTGGATGGGATTAATTCACCCCTCCACTTT. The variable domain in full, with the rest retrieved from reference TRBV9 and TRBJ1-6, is DSGVTQTPKHLITATGQRVTLRCSPRSGDLSVYWYQQSLDQGLQFLIQYYNGEERAKGNILERFSAQQFPDLHSELNLSSLELGDSALYFCASSEDVDGINSPLHFGNGTRLTVT.

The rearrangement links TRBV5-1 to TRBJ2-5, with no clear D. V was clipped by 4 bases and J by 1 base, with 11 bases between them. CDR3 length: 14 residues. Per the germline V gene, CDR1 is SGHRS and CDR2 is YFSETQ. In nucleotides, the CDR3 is TGCGCCAGCAGCCCCGGGCCCTTCCAAGAGACCCAGTACTTC. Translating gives CASSPGPFQETQYF.

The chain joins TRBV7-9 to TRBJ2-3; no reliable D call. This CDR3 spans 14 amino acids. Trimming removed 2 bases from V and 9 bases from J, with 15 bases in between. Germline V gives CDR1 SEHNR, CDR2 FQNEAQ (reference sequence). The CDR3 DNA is TGTGCCAGCAGCTTATTTTTCCCCAATCGAACGCAGTATTTT. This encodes CASSLFFPNRTQYF.